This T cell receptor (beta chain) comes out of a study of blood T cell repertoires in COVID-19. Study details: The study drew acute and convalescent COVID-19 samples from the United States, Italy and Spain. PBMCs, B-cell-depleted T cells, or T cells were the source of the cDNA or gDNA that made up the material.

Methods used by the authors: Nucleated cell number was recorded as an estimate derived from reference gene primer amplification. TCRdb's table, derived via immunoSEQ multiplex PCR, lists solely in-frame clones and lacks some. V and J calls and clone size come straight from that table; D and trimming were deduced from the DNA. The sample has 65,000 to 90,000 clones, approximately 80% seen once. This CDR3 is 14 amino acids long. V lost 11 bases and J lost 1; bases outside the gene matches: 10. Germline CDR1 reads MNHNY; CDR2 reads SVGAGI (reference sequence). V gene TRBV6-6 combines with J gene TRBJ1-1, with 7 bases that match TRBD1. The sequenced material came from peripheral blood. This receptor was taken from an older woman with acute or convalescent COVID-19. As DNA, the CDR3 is TGTGCCGTCATATCTGGACAGGCGAACACTGAAGCTTTCTTT. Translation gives CAVISGQANTEAFF.